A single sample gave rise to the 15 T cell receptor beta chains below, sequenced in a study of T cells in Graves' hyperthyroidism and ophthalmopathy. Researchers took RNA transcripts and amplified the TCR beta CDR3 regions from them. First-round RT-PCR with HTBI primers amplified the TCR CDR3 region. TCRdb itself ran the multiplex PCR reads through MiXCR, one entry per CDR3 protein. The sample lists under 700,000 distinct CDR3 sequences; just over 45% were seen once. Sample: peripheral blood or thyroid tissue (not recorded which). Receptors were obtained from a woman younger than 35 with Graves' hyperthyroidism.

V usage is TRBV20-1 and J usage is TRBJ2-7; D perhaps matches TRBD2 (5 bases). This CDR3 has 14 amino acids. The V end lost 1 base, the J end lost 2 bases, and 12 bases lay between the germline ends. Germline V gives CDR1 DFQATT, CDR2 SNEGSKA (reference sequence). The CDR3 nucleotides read TGCAGTGCTAGAGGACGCGGAGGTCCCTACGAGCAGTACTTC. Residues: CSARGRGGPYEQYF.

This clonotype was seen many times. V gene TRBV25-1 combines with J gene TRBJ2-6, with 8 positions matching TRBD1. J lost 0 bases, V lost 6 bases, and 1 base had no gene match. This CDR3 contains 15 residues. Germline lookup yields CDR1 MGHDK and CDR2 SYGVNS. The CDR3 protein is CASRGQGSGANVLTF. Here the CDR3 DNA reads TGTGCCAGCAGAGGACAGGGCTCTGGGGCCAACGTCCTGACTTTC.

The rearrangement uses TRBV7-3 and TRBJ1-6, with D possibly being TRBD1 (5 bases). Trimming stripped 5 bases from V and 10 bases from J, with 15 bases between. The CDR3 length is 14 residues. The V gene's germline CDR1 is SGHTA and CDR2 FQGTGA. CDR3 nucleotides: TGTGCCAGCAGCCCCCGTAGGGGCTCATCACCCCTCCACTTT. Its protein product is CASSPRRGSSPLHF.

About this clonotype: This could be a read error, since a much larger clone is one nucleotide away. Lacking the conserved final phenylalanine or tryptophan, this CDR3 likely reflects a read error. This chain's CDR3 is CASSWNTEAFS. In DNA, the CDR3 is TGTGCCAGCAGTTGGAACACTGAAGCTTTCTCT. The rearrangement links TRBV25-1 to TRBJ1-1; D is unclear. CDR1 and CDR2 (germline): MGHDK, SYGVNS. The CDR3 contains 11 residues. V was shortened by 5 bases and J by 1 base, with 2 bases between the two germline ends.

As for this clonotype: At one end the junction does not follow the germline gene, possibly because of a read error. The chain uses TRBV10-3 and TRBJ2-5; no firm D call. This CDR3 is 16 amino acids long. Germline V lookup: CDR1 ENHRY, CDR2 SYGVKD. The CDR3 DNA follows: TGTGCCATCAGGGGTAGTCGAGAGTCCCCTCAAGCGACCCAGTACTTC. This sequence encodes CAIRGSRESPQATQYF.

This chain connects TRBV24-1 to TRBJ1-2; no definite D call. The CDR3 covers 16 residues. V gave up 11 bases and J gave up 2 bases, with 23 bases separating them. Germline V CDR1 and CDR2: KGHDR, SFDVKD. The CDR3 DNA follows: TGTGCCAGCAGCCAAGGCGGGGAGGGCGGAAACTATGGCTACACCTTC. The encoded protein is CASSQGGEGGNYGYTF.

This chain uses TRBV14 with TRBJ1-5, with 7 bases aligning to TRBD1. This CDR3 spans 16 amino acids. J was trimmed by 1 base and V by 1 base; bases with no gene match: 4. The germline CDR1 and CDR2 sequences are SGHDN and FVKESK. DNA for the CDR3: TGTGCCAGCAGCCAAGGCCTGACAGGGAGCAATCAGCCCCAGCATTTT. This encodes CASSQGLTGSNQPQHF. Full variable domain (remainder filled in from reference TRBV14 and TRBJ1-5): EAGVTQFPSHSVIEKGQTVTLRCDPISGHDNLYWYRRVMGKEIKFLLHFVKESKQDESGMPNNRFLAERTGGTYSTLKVQPAELEDSGVYFCASSQGLTGSNQPQHFGDGTRLSIL.

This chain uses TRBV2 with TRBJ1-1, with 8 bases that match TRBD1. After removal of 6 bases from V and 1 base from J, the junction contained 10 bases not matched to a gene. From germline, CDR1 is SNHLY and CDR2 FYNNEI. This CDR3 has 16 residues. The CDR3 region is CASSPRGDRQNTEAFF. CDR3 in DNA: TGTGCCAGCAGCCCCCGGGGGGACAGGCAGAACACTGAAGCTTTCTTT.

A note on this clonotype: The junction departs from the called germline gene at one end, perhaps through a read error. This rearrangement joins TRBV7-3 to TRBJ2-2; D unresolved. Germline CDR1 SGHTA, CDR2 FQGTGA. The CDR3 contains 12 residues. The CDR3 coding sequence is TGTGCCAGCAGCTTAAACAGCGGGGAGCTGTTTTTT. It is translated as CASSLNSGELFF.

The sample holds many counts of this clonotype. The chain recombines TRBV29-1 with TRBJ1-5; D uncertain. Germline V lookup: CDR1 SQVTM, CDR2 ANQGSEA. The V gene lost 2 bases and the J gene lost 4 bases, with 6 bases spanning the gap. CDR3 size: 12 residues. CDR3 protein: CSVESENQPQHF. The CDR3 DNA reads TGCAGCGTTGAAAGCGAAAATCAGCCCCAGCATTTT.

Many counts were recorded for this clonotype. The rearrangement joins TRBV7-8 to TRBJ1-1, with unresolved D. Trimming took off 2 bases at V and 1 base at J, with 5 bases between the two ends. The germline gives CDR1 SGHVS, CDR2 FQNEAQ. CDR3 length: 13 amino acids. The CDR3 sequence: CASSLLPNTEAFF. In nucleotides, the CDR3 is TGTGCCAGCAGCTTACTCCCGAACACTGAAGCTTTCTTT.

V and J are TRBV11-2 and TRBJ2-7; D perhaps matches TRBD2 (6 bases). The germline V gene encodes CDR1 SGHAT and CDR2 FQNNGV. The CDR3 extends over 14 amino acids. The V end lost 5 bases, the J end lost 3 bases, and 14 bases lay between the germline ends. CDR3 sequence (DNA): TGTGCCAGCAGCGCCCAGGACGGGGGCTACGAGCAGTACTTC. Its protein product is CASSAQDGGYEQYF.

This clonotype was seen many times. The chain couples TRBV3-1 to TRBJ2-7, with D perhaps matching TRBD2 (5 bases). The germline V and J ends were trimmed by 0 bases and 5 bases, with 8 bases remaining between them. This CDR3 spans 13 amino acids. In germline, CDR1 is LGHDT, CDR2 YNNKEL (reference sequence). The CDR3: CASSQDAGDEQYF. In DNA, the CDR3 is TGTGCCAGCAGCCAAGATGCGGGCGACGAGCAGTACTTC.

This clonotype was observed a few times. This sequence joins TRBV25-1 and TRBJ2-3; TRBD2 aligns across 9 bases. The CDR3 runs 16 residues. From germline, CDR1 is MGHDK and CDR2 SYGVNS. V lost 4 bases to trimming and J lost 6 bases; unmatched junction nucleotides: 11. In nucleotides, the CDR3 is TGTGCCAGCAGTGCCTCGGCTAGCGGGACTTGGGATACGCAGTATTTT. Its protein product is CASSASASGTWDTQYF.

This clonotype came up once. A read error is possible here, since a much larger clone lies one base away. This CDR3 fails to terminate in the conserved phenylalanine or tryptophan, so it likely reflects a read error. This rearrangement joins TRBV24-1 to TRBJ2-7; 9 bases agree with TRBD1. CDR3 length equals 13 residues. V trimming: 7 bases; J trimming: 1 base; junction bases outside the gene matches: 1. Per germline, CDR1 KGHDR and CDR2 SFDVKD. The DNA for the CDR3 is TGTGCCACCAGCGGGACAGGGTCCTACGAGCAGTACTTA. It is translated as CATSGTGSYEQYL.